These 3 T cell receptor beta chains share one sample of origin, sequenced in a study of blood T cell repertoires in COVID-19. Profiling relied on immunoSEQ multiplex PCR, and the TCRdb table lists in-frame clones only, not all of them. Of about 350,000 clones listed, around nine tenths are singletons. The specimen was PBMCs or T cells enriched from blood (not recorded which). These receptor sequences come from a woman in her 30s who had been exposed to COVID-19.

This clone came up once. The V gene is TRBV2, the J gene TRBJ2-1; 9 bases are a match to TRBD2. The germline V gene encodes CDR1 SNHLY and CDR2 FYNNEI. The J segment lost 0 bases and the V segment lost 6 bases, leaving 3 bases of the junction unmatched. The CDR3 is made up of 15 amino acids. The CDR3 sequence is CASRYSGSSYNEQFF. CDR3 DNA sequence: TGTGCCAGCAGGTATAGCGGGAGCTCCTACAATGAGCAGTTCTTC.

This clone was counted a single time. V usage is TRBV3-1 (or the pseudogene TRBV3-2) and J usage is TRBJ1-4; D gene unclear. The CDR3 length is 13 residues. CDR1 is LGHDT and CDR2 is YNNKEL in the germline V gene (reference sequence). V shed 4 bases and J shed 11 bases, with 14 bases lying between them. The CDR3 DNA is TGTGCCAGCAGCCGGCAGGAAATTGAGAAACTGTTTTTT. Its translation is CASSRQEIEKLFF.

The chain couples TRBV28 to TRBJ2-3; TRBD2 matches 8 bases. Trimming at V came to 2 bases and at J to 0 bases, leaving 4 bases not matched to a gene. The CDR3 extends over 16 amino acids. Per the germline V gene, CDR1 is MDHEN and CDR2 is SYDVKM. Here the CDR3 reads CASSLASGPSTDTQYF. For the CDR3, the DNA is TGTGCCAGCAGTTTAGCTAGCGGGCCTAGCACAGATACGCAGTATTTT.